The source of this TCR beta chain is a study of identical twins. General study findings and limits: Recombination models fit unrelated individuals' TCR alpha sharing but underestimated twins'.

The CDR3 extends over 15 amino acids. V lost 6 bases to trimming and J lost 3 bases, with 15 bases between them. Germline loops: CDR1 MNHEY, CDR2 SVGAGI. The donor group consisted entirely of healthy Caucasians. Notes on this clonotype: Its antigen is undetermined.

TCRdb processed the 5' RACE reads anew with MiXCR; each CDR3 protein has one entry. The sample yields 500,000 or so distinct CDR3 sequences, roughly a fifth seen once. This same sample was also taken into another study, of T cells expressing NK-cell markers. That study reports: Of the CD8+ T cells in about 6 donors, about 1.0-7.5% belonged to dominant NKG2C+ clonotypes.

This chain links TRBV6-5 with TRBJ1-3; D possibly corresponds to TRBD1 (5 bases). This clonotype originated in a woman aged 18 to 35 in good health. Sequencing was carried out using CD4+ T cells sorted from blood. The CDR3 reads CASRFRDGDGNTIYF. In DNA, the CDR3 is TGTGCCAGCAGATTCCGGGACGGGGATGGAAACACCATATATTTT.